This T cell receptor (beta chain) came from a study of shared clonotypes between healthy human individuals. In the study overall: Aged between 18 and 49, the donors were a couple of women and a few men. General observations from the study: Expectations were that clonotype sharing among donors would be affected by sequencing depth.

The CD4+ fraction was divided into a CD45RA+ naive subset and a CD45RA-negative memory subset. Worth noting for this clone: Its matching antigen is unknown.

Template for every sorted-subset replicate PCR totaled about 200 ng DNA, roughly 30,000 T cell genomes. Repertoires were generated with immunoSEQ multiplex PCR, while TCRdb's copy carries only in-frame clones and drops some. The sample has some 1.5 million clones, about 98% seen once. The TCR sequence derives from a young man in good health. The sample taken for sequencing was naive CD4+ T cells sorted from blood. Indicated subset: CD45RA+ positively selected.

The CDR3 region has the DNA TGTGCCTGGAGTGTAATGGCGGGATTAGGCACAGATACGCAGTATTTT. Translating gives CAWSVMAGLGTDTQYF. V is TRBV30 and J is TRBJ2-3; D possibly corresponds to TRBD2 (6 bases). This CDR3 is built from 16 residues. Germline V gene lookup returns CDR1 GTSNPN and CDR2 SVGIG (reference sequence). The V gene lost 0 bases and the J gene lost 1 base, with 14 bases spanning the gap. Based on the CDR3 plus reference TRBV30 and TRBJ2-3, the full variable domain is SQTIHQWPATLVQPVGSPLSLECTVEGTSNPNLYWYRQAAGRGLQLLFYSVGIGQISSEVPQNLSASRPQDRQFILSSKKLLLSDSGFYLCAWSVMAGLGTDTQYFGPGTRLTVL.